This passage covers 15 T cell receptor beta chains from one sample sequenced in a study of blood T cells in healthy people across ages. For the second PCR, which ran for about 7 to 11 cycles, a sample-barcoded 5' primer and a J-beta primer mix were used. MiXCR was run by TCRdb on the 5' RACE reads, yielding one entry per CDR3 protein. The sample lists roughly 700,000 distinct CDR3 sequences; about a third were seen once. Sequencing was done on a sample of blood. All receptors come from a woman at least 80 years old in good health.

This clonotype was counted at least ten times. The V call is TRBV6-6, the J call TRBJ2-7; D not resolved. Germline V lookup: CDR1 MNHNY, CDR2 SVGAGI (reference sequence). V shed 6 bases and J shed 1 base, with 16 bases lying between them. CDR3 length equals 15 residues. CDR3 sequence: CASSPLRLLSYEQYF. CDR3 in DNA: TGTGCCAGCAGCCCACTTCGTTTGCTTTCCTACGAGCAGTACTTC.

The chain employs TRBV7-9 and TRBJ1-2; perhaps TRBD1 as D (5 bases). CDR1 SEHNR and CDR2 FQNEAQ come from the germline V gene (reference sequence). Deletions cut 8 bases from V and 4 bases from J, with 23 bases between. The CDR3 contains 16 residues. Here the CDR3 reads CASWHGRRGRSYGYTF. The CDR3 DNA reads as TGTGCCAGCTGGCACGGGAGGAGGGGCCGATCCTATGGCTACACCTTC.

This chain connects TRBV28 to TRBJ1-4; D possibly corresponds to TRBD1 (5 bases). The CDR3 totals 16 residues. The V gene's germline CDR1 is MDHEN and CDR2 SYDVKM. V lost 5 bases, J lost 2 bases, and 15 bases lay in between. This chain's CDR3 is CASSTWGEGTNEKLFF. CDR3 nucleotides: TGTGCCAGCAGTACTTGGGGGGAAGGCACTAATGAAAAACTGTTTTTT.

The chain couples TRBV27 to TRBJ1-1; the D gene is possibly TRBD1 (6 bases). The CDR3 spans 17 residues. CDR1 MNHEY and CDR2 SMNVEV come from the germline V gene (reference sequence). Trimming cost V 5 bases and J 5 bases, with 24 bases left between them. The CDR3, as DNA: TGTGCCAGCAGTCCCACCCGAGGGGGTTTTGGAGGGACTGAAGCTTTCTTT. It encodes CASSPTRGGFGGTEAFF.

The V gene is TRBV7-2, the J gene TRBJ2-3; 8 bases align to TRBD2. Germline trimming cut 3 bases from V and 4 bases from J; bases unmatched to any gene: 12. Per the germline V gene, CDR1 is SGHTA and CDR2 is FQGNSA. This CDR3 is built from 17 residues. CDR3: CASSFLAGGGRSDTQYF. In DNA, the CDR3 is TGTGCCAGCAGCTTTTTGGCCGGGGGGGGCCGGTCAGATACGCAGTATTTT.

This clonotype was observed many times. The chain joins TRBV6-2 or TRBV6-3 to TRBJ2-1; 8 positions agree with TRBD1. CDR1 and CDR2 (germline): MNHEY, SVGEGT. The CDR3 spans 14 residues. Trimming removed 6 bases from V and 4 bases from J; junction bases left unmatched: 5. The CDR3 loop reads CASSPTGEYNEQFF. The CDR3, as DNA: TGTGCCAGCAGCCCGACAGGGGAGTACAATGAGCAGTTCTTC.

This clonotype was seen ten or more times. This sequence joins TRBV28 and TRBJ1-5; the D gene is possibly TRBD1 (5 bases). CDR3 size: 16 residues. The V and J ends lost 6 bases and 7 bases respectively, with 22 bases between them. Germline V gene sequence: CDR1 MDHEN, CDR2 SYDVKM. This CDR3 is CASRKIAGGYRQPQHF. The DNA for the CDR3 is TGTGCCAGCAGAAAGATCGCCGGGGGTTACCGGCAGCCCCAGCATTTT.

This clonotype was detected once. The V call is TRBV4-2, the J call TRBJ2-5, with no clear D. Trimming shortened V by 0 bases and J by 2 bases, and 10 bases separated the two germline ends. The germline CDR1 and CDR2 sequences are LGHNA and YNFKEQ. The CDR3 sequence is 15 residues long. Written as DNA, the CDR3 is TGTGCCAGCAGCCAAGATCGAGCAGGTCAAGAGACCCAGTACTTC. Translating it yields CASSQDRAGQETQYF.

This clonotype has at least ten counts. In DNA, the CDR3 is TGTGCCTGGAGTGTTTCGGCGAACAATGAGCAGTTCTTC. Its protein is CAWSVSANNEQFF. This sequence joins TRBV30 and TRBJ2-1; no reliable D call. The V end lost 0 bases, the J end lost 5 bases, and 8 bases lay between the germline ends. Germline lookup yields CDR1 GTSNPN and CDR2 SVGIG (reference sequence). The CDR3 runs 13 residues.

This clonotype was counted a few times. The rearrangement joins TRBV6-6 to TRBJ1-5; D is possibly TRBD1 (5 bases). Germline V lookup: CDR1 MNHNY, CDR2 SVGAGI (reference sequence). The CDR3 contains 14 residues. V was clipped by 6 bases and J by 9 bases, with 18 bases between them. In DNA form, the CDR3 reads TGTGCCAGCAGCTACGCGGCCCGGGGCGGGCCCCAGCATTTT. Translated, it gives CASSYAARGGPQHF.

This clonotype is a singleton in its sample. This clone may be a read error of a much larger clone one base away. The chain is built from TRBV7-2 and TRBJ1-2, with a weak D call TRBD1 (5 bases). Germline loops: CDR1 SGHTA, CDR2 FQGNSA. V was trimmed by 0 bases and J by 2 bases, leaving 10 bases between them. The CDR3 runs 15 residues. The CDR3 bases are TGTACCAGCAGCTTAGCATGGGGCGGAAACTATGGCTACACCTTC. Residues: CTSSLAWGGNYGYTF. The whole variable domain, filled in from reference TRBV7-2 and TRBJ1-2, reads GAGVSQSPSNKVTEKGKDVELRCDPISGHTALYWYRQSLGQGLEFLIYFQGNSAPDKSGLPSDRFSAERTGGSVSTLTIQRTQQEDSAVYLCTSSLAWGGNYGYTFGSGTRLTVV.

The table lists this clonotype with many counts. This chain joins TRBV5-1 and TRBJ2-2; no definite D call. Germline V gives CDR1 SGHRS, CDR2 YFSETQ. The V end was cut by 5 bases, the J end by 5 bases, with 13 bases between. CDR3 size: 14 residues. The CDR3 loop reads CASRSRAGTGELFF. The CDR3, as DNA: TGCGCCAGCAGATCCCGCGCAGGAACCGGGGAGCTGTTTTTT.

This clonotype was counted many times. The chain uses TRBV6-2 or TRBV6-3 and TRBJ2-3, with no clear D. The CDR3 loop spans 16 amino acids. Trimming stripped 1 base from V and 0 bases from J, with 11 bases between. Germline lookup yields CDR1 MNHEY and CDR2 SVGEGT. CDR3 protein: CASSYWGRTSTDTQYF. CDR3 DNA sequence: TGTGCCAGCAGTTACTGGGGAAGAACTAGCACAGATACGCAGTATTTT.

V and J are TRBV11-2 and TRBJ1-1, with TRBD1 as a possible D gene (5 bases). This CDR3 spans 16 amino acids. CDR1 and CDR2 (germline): SGHAT, FQNNGV. Trimming took 2 bases from V and 1 from J, leaving 14 bases between them. CDR3 nucleotides: TGTGCCAGCAGCTTATCGGGGCGGGGTCGGAACACTGAAGCTTTCTTT. This sequence encodes CASSLSGRGRNTEAFF. The complete variable domain, with remaining parts taken from reference TRBV11-2 and TRBJ1-1, reads EAGVAQSPRYKIIEKRQSVAFWCNPISGHATLYWYQQILGQGPKLLIQFQNNGVVDDSQLPKDRFSAERLKGVDSTLKIQPAKLEDSAVYLCASSLSGRGRNTEAFFGQGTRLTVV.

This clonotype was observed at least ten times. The genes are TRBV4-1 and TRBJ2-1; 7 bases align to TRBD1. CDR1 and CDR2 (germline): MGHRA, YSYEKL. The J segment lost 7 bases and the V segment lost 1 base, leaving 4 bases of the junction unmatched. The CDR3 extends over 14 amino acids. In DNA, the CDR3 is TGCGCCAGCAGCCAAGGGGACAGAAAGAATGAGCAGTTCTTC. It specifies CASSQGDRKNEQFF.